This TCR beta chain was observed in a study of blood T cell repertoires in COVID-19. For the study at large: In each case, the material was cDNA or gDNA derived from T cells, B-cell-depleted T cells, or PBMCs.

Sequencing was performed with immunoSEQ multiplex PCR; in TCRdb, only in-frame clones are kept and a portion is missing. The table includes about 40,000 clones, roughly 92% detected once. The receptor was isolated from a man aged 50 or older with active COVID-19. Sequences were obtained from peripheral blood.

The CDR3 region is CASSQTGRKAFF. CDR3 DNA sequence: TGTGCCAGCAGCCAGACAGGGCGCAAAGCTTTCTTT. The rearrangement joins TRBV11-2 to TRBJ1-1, with 7 bases identical to TRBD1. V lost 5 bases to trimming and J lost 9 bases; unmatched junction nucleotides: 6. CDR3 length equals 12 residues. CDR1 is SGHAT and CDR2 is FQNNGV in the germline V gene.